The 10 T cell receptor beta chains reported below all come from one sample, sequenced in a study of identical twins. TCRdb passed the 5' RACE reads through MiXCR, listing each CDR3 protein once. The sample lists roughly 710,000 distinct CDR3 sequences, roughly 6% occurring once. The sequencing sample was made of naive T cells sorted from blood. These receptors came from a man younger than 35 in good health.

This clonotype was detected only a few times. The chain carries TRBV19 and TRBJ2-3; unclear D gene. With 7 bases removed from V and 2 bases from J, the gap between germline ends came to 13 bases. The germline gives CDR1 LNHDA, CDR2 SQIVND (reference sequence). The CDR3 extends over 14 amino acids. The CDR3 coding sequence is TGTGCCAGTACCATACCTGGTTTCACAGATACGCAGTATTTT. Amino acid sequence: CASTIPGFTDTQYF.

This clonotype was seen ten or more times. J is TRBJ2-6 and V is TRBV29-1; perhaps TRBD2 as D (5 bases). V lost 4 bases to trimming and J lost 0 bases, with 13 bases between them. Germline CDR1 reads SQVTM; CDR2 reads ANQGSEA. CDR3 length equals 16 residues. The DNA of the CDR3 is TGCAGCGTTGTTTTAGCGTCAAGCTCTGGGGCCAACGTCCTGACTTTC. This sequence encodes CSVVLASSSGANVLTF.

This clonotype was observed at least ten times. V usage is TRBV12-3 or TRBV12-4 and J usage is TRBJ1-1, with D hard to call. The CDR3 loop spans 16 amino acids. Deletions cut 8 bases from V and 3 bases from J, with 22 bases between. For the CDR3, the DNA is TGTGCCAGCGGTAGAGGCCTCGGATATTCGGACACTGAAGCTTTCTTT. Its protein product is CASGRGLGYSDTEAFF.

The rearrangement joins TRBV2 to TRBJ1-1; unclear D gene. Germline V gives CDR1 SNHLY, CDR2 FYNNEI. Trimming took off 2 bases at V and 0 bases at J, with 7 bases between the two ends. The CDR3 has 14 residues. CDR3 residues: CASSEWALNTEAFF. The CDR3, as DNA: TGTGCCAGCAGTGAATGGGCGCTGAACACTGAAGCTTTCTTT.

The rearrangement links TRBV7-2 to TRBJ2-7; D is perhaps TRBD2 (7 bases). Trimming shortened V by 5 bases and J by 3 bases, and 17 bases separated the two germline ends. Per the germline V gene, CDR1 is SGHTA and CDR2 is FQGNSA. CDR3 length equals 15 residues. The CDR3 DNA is TGTGCCAGCAGCGCCAGGGGAGGGTTAGACTACGAGCAGTACTTC. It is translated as CASSARGGLDYEQYF.

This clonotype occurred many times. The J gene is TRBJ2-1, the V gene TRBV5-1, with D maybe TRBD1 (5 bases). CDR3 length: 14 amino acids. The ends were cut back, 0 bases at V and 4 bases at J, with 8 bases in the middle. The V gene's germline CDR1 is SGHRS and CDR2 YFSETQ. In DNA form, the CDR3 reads TGCGCCAGCAGCTTGGATTCAGGGTACAATGAGCAGTTCTTC. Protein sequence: CASSLDSGYNEQFF.

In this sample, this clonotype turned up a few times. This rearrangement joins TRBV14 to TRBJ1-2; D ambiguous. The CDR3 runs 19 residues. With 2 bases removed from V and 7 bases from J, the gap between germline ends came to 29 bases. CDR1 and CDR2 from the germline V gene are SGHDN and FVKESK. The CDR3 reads CASSQHTNRGREARIGYTF. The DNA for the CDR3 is TGTGCCAGCAGCCAACACACCAACCGCGGACGGGAAGCTCGAATTGGCTACACCTTC.

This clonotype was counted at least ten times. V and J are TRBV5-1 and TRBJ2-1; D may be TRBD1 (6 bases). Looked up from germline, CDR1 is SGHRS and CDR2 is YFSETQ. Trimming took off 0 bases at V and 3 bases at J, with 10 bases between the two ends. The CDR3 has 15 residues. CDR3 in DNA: TGCGCCAGCAGCTTGGAGGGGGAGAGCTACAATGAGCAGTTCTTC. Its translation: CASSLEGESYNEQFF.

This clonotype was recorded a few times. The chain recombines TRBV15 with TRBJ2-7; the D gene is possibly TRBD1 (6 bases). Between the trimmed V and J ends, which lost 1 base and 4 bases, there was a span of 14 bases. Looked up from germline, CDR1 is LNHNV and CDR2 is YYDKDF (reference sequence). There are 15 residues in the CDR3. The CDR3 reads CATSRVVGQLYEQYF. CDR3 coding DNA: TGTGCCACCAGCAGAGTCGTTGGACAGCTATACGAGCAGTACTTC. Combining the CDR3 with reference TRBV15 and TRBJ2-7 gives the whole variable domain DAMVIQNPRYQVTQFGKPVTLSCSQTLNHNVMYWYQQKSSQAPKLLFHYYDKDFNNEADTPDNFQSRRPNTSFCFLDIRSPGLGDTAMYLCATSRVVGQLYEQYFGPGTRLTVT.

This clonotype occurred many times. CDR3 sequence: CASSLYAREGYEQYF. The CDR3 nucleotides read TGTGCCAGCAGCTTGTATGCGCGGGAGGGCTACGAGCAGTACTTC. The chain employs TRBV5-5 and TRBJ2-7; 9 nucleotides align to TRBD2. The V and J ends lost 1 base and 3 bases, in that order; junction bases with no gene match: 5. The CDR3 consists of 15 residues. Germline V CDR1 and CDR2: SGHKS, YYEKEE (reference sequence).